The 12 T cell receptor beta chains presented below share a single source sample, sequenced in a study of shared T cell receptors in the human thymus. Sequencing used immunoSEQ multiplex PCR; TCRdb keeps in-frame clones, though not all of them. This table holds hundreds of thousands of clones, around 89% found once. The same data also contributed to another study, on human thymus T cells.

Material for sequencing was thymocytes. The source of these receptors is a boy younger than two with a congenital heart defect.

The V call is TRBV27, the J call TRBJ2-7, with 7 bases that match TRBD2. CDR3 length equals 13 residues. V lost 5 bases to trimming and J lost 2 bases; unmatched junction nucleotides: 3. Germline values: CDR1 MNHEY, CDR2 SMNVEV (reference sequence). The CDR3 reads CASSRGRAYEQYF. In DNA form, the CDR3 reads TGTGCCAGCAGTCGGGGGAGGGCCTACGAGCAGTACTTC.

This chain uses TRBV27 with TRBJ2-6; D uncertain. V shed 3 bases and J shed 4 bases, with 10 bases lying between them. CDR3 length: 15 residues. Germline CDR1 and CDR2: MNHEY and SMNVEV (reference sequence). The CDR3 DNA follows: TGTGCCAGCAGTTTCTATCCGTTGGGGGCCAACGTCCTGACTTTC. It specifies CASSFYPLGANVLTF.

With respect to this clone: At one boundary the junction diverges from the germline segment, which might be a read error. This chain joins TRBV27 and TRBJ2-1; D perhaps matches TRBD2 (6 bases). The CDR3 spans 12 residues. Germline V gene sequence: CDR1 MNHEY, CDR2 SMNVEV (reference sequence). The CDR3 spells CASSPPWGEDIF. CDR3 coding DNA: TGTGCCAGCAGCCCTCCTTGGGGGGAGGATATCTTC.

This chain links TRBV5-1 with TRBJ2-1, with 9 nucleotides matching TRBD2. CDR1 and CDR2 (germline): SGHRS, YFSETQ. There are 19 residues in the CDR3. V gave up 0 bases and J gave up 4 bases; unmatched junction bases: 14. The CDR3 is CASSLEGEREARPYNEQFF. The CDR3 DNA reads TGCGCCAGCAGCTTGGAAGGCGAGCGGGAGGCCCGTCCGTACAATGAGCAGTTCTTC.

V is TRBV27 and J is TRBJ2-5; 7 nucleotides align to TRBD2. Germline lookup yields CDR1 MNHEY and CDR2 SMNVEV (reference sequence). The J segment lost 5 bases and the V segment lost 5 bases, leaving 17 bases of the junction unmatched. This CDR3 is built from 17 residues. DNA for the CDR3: TGTGCCAGCAGTACCCCTCCCGTGCGGGGGTTGGTGGAGACCCAGTACTTC. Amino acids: CASSTPPVRGLVETQYF.

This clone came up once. CDR3 nucleotide sequence: TGCGCCAGCAGCCAAGATTACCCGGTGAACACTGAAGCTTTCTTT. Translated, it gives CASSQDYPVNTEAFF. V gene TRBV4-3 combines with J gene TRBJ1-1, with no clear D. CDR3 length: 15 residues. Trimming removed 0 bases from V and 0 bases from J, with 8 bases in between. Germline V gene lookup returns CDR1 LGHNA and CDR2 YSLEER.

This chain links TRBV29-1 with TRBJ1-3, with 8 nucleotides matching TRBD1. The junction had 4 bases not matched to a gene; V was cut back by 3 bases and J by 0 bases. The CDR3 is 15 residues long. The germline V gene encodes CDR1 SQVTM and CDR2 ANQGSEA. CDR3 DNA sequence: TGCAGCGTTGAGGGGACAGGCTCCTCTGGAAACACCATATATTTT. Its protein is CSVEGTGSSGNTIYF.

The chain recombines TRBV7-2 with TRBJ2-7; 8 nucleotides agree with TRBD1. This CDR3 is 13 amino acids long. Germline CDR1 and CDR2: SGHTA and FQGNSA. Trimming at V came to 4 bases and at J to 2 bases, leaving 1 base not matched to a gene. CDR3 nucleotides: TGTGCCAGCAGCTGGACAGGGACCTACGAGCAGTACTTC. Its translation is CASSWTGTYEQYF.

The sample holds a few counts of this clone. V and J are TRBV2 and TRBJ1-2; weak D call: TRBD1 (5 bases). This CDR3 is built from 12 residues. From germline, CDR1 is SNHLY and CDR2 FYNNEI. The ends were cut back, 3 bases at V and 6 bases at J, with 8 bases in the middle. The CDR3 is CASSDLGDGYTF. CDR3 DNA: TGTGCCAGCAGTGATTTAGGGGATGGCTACACCTTC.

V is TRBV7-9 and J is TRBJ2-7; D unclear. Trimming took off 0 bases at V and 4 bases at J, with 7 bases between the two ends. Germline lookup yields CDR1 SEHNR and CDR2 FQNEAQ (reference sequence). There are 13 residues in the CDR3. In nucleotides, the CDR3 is TGTGCCAGCAGCTTAGCGGAGTCATACGAGCAGTACTTC. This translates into CASSLAESYEQYF.

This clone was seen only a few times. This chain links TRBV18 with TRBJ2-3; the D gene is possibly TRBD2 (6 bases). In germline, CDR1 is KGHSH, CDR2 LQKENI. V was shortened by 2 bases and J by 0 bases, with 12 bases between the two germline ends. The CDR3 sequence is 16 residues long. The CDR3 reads CASSPWVGSSTDTQYF. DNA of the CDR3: TGTGCCAGCTCACCATGGGTCGGGAGTAGCACAGATACGCAGTATTTT.

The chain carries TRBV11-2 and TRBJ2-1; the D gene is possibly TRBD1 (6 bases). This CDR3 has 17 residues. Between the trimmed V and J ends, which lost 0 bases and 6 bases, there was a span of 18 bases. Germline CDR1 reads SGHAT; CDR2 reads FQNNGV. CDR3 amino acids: CASSLDGKGRGGNEQFF. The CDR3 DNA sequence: TGTGCCAGCAGCTTAGACGGGAAAGGCAGGGGTGGCAATGAGCAGTTCTTC.